This T cell receptor beta chain was sequenced in a study of T cells after yellow fever vaccination. On the study more broadly: Low-cell-number fractions underwent preparation using SMART-Seq v4 Ultra Low Input.

Whole-study findings and limits: Weaker, the secondary response peaked sooner, at day 5 versus 15.

The table lists this clonotype with many counts. As yet, its antigen is unknown. TCRdb redid the calling of the 5' RACE reads with MiXCR, one entry per CDR3 protein. The sample gives roughly 300,000 distinct CDR3 sequences, 7% to 10% of which show up once; approximately 16% is in the top ten. Sequenced material: PBMCs, taken roughly 45 days after the first yellow fever vaccination. The origin of this receptor is a man aged 18 to 35 who received the YFV17D yellow fever vaccine.

CDR3 DNA sequence: TGTGCCAGCAGCTTGTATGGGATCATTCAGTACTTC. Protein product: CASSLYGIIQYF. The chain combines TRBV5-5 with TRBJ2-4; unclear D gene. CDR3 length: 12 residues. In germline, CDR1 is SGHKS, CDR2 YYEKEE (reference sequence). The V gene lost 1 base and the J gene lost 9 bases, with 8 bases spanning the gap.